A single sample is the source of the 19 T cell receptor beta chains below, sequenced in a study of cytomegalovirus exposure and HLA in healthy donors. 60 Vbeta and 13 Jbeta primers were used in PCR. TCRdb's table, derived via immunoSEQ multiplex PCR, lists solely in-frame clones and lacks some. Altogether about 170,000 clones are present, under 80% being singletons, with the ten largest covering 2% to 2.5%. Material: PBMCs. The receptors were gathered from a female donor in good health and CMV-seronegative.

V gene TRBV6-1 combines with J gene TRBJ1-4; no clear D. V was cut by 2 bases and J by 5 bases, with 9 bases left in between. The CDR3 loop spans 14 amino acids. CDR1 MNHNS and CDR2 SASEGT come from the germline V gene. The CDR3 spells CASSEKQPNEKLFF. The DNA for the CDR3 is TGTGCCAGCAGTGAAAAACAGCCGAATGAAAAACTGTTTTTT.

The CDR3 is CASSLARWTGTGYTF. CDR3 DNA sequence: TGTGCCAGCAGCTTAGCCCGTTGGACAGGGACCGGCTACACCTTC. The chain uses TRBV7-2 and TRBJ1-2; TRBD1 agrees at 8 bases. CDR3 length: 15 amino acids. Unmatched junction bases numbered 8, after V lost 0 bases and J lost 8 bases. Germline CDR1 reads SGHTA; CDR2 reads FQGNSA.

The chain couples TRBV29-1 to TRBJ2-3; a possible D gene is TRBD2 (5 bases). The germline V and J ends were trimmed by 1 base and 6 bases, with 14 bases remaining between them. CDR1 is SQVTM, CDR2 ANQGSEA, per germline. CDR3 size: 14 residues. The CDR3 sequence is CSVEGPRWRDTQYF. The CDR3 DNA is TGCAGCGTTGAAGGTCCTAGGTGGAGGGATACGCAGTATTTT.

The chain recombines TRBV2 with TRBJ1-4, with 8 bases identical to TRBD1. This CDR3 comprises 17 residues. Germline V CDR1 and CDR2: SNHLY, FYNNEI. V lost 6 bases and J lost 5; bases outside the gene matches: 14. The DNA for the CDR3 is TGTGCCAGCAGACACAAAGGGACAGGCGGCCGGAATGAAAAACTGTTTTTT. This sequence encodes CASRHKGTGGRNEKLFF. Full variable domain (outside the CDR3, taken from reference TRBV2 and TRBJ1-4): EPEVTQTPSHQVTQMGQEVILRCVPISNHLYFYWYRQILGQKVEFLVSFYNNEISEKSEIFDDQFSVERPDGSNFTLKIRSTKLEDSAMYFCASRHKGTGGRNEKLFFGSGTQLSVL.

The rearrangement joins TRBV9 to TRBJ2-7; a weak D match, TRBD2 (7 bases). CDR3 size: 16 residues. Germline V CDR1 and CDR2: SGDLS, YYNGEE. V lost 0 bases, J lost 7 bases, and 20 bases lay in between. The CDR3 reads CASSVEGGGPSVEQYF. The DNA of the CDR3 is TGTGCCAGCAGCGTAGAGGGAGGGGGACCCTCAGTGGAGCAGTACTTC.

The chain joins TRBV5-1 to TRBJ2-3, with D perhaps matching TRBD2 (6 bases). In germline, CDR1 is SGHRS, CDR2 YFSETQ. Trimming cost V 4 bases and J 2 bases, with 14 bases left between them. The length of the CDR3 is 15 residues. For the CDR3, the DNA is TGCGCCAGCAGCGGGACGGGAGAGGTCACAGATACGCAGTATTTT. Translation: CASSGTGEVTDTQYF.

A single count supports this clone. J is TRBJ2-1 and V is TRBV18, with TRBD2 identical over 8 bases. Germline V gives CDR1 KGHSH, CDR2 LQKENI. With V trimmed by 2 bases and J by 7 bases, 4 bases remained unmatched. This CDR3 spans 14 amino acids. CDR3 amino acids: CASSPAGGGNEQFF. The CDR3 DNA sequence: TGTGCCAGCTCACCAGCGGGAGGCGGGAATGAGCAGTTCTTC. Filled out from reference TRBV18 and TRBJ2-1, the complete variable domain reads NAGVMQNPRHLVRRRGQEARLRCSPMKGHSHVYWYRQLPEEGLKFMVYLQKENIIDESGMPKERFSAEFPKEGPSILRIQQVVRGDSAAYFCASSPAGGGNEQFFGPGTRLTVL.

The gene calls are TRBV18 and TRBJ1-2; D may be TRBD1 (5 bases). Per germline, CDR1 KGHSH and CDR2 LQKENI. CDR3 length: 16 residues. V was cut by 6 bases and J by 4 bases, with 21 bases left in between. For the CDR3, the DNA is TGTGCCAGCTCCGTCTTTGAGGGACTGGGGGGCTATGGCTACACCTTC. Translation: CASSVFEGLGGYGYTF.

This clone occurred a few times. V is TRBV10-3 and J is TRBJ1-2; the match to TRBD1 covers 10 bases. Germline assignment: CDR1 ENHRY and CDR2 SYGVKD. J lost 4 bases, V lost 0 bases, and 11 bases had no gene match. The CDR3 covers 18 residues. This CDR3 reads CAISESPTGGEHSYGYTF. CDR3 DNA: TGTGCCATCAGTGAGTCCCCGACAGGGGGCGAACACAGCTATGGCTACACCTTC.

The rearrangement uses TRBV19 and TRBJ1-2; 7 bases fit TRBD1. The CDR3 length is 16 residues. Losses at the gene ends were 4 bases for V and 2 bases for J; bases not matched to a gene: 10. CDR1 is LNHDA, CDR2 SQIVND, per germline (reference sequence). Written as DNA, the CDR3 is TGTGCCAGTAGTAAGTGGGACAGCCCCACCAACTATGGCTACACCTTC. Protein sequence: CASSKWDSPTNYGYTF.

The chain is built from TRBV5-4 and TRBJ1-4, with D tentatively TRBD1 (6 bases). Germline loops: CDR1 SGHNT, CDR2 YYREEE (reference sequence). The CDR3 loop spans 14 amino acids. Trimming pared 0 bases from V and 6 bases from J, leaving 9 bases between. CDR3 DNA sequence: TGTGCCAGCAGCTTGGCAGGGGTAGATGAAAAACTGTTTTTT. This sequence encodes CASSLAGVDEKLFF. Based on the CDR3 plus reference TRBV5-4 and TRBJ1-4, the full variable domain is ETGVTQSPTHLIKTRGQQVTLRCSSQSGHNTVSWYQQALGQGPQFIFQYYREEENGRGNFPPRFSGLQFPNYSSELNVNALELDDSALYLCASSLAGVDEKLFFGSGTQLSVL.

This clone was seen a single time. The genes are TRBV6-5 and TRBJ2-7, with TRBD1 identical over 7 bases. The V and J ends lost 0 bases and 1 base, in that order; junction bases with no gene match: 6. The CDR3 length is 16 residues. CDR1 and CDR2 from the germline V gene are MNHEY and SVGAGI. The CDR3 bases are TGTGCCAGCAGTTACTCGCCCGGGACAGAATCCTACGAGCAGTACTTC. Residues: CASSYSPGTESYEQYF.

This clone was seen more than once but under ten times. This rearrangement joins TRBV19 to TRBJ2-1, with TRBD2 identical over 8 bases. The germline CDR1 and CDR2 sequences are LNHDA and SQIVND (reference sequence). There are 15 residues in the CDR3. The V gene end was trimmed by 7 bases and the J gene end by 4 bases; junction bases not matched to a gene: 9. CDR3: CASMGSGGLYNEQFF. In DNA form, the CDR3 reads TGTGCCAGTATGGGGAGCGGGGGTTTATACAATGAGCAGTTCTTC.

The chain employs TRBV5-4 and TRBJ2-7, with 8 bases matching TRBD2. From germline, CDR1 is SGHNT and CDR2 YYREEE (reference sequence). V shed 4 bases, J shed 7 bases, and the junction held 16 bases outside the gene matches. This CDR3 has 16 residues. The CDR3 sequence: CASSRGTSGRTGEQYF. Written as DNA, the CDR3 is TGTGCCAGCAGCAGGGGTACTAGCGGTCGGACCGGGGAGCAGTACTTC.

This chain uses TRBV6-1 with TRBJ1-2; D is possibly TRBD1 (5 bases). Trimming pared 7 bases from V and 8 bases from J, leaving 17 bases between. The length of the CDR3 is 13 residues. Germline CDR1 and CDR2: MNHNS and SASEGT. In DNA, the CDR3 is TGTGCCAGCAAGGCCAGGGTAATTTTAGGCTACACCTTC. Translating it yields CASKARVILGYTF.

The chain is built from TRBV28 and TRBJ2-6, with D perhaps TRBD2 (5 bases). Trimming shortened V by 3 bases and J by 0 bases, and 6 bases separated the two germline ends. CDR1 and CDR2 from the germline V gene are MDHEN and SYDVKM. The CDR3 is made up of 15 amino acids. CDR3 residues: CASSLAGSGANVLTF. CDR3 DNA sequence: TGTGCCAGCAGTTTGGCGGGCTCTGGGGCCAACGTCCTGACTTTC.

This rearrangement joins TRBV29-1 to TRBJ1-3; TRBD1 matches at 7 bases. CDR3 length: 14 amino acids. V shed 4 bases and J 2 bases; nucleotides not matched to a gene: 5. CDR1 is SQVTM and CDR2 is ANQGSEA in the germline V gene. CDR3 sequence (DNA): TGCAGCGTTGTGGTTCAGGGGGCTGGAAACACCATATATTTT. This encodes CSVVVQGAGNTIYF.

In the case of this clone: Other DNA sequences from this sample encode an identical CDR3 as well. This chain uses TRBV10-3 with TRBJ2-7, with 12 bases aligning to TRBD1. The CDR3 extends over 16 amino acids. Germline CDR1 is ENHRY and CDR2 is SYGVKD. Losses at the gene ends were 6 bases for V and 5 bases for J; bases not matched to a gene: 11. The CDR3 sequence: CAISTGTGGFGHEQYF. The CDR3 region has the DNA TGTGCCATCAGCACCGGGACAGGGGGCTTCGGGCACGAGCAGTACTTC.

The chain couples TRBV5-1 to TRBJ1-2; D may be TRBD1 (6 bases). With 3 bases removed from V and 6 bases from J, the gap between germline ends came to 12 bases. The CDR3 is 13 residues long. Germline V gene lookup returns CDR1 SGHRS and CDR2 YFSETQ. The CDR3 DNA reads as TGCGCCAGCAGCTCCACAGGGTCTGATGGCTACACCTTC. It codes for CASSSTGSDGYTF.